The 12 T cell receptor beta chains presented below share a single source sample, sequenced in a study of blood T cell repertoires in COVID-19. Profiled with immunoSEQ multiplex PCR; TCRdb holds only in-frame clones, not every one. The sample includes tens of thousands of clones, around 78% of them seen just once. Sequencing was done on a sample of peripheral blood. These receptors were taken from a human donor in a cohort sampled during active COVID-19.

This rearrangement joins TRBV7-8 to TRBJ1-6, with D hard to call. Trimming removed 5 bases from V and 8 bases from J, with 10 bases in between. CDR1 and CDR2 from the germline V gene are SGHVS and FQNEAQ. The CDR3 length is 13 residues. CDR3 amino acids: CASSPRPDSPLHF. The CDR3, as DNA: TGTGCCAGCAGCCCCCGTCCGGATTCACCCCTCCACTTT.

This clone was counted a single time. The chain combines TRBV27 with TRBJ2-7; TRBD1 is a possible D gene (6 bases). Deletions cut 6 bases from V and 2 bases from J, with 17 bases between. From germline, CDR1 is MNHEY and CDR2 SMNVEV (reference sequence). The CDR3 consists of 15 residues. Here the CDR3 reads CASRATGIFTYEQYF. DNA for the CDR3: TGTGCCAGCAGAGCTACAGGGATTTTTACCTACGAGCAGTACTTC.

J is TRBJ2-5 and V is TRBV19, with TRBD2 matching 13 bases. Germline assignment: CDR1 LNHDA and CDR2 SQIVND (reference sequence). The CDR3 contains 16 residues. J lost 0 bases, V lost 3 bases, and 1 base had no gene match. The chain's CDR3 is CASSMTSGRYQETQYF. The CDR3 DNA reads as TGTGCCAGTAGTATGACTAGCGGGAGGTACCAAGAGACCCAGTACTTC.

This clone has just a few counts. Sequence at one end of the junction differs from germline and may be a read error. The chain recombines TRBV27 with TRBJ2-7, with a weak D call TRBD1 (5 bases). Per the germline V gene, CDR1 is MNHEY and CDR2 is SMNVEV (reference sequence). The CDR3 has 14 amino acids. The CDR3 here is CASSLKGVGYEQYF. As DNA, the CDR3 is TGTGCCAGTAGTTTAAAAGGGGTGGGGTACGAGCAGTACTTC.

CDR3 DNA: TGTGCCAGCAGCTTTCGGACAGCCGGGCGGCAAGAGACCCAGTACTTC. Its translation is CASSFRTAGRQETQYF. The V call is TRBV7-9, the J call TRBJ2-5; D is possibly TRBD1 (6 bases). The V gene lost 3 bases and the J gene lost 2 bases, with 16 bases spanning the gap. CDR3 length: 16 amino acids. Germline lookup yields CDR1 SEHNR and CDR2 FQNEAQ (reference sequence).

The V gene is TRBV4-1, the J gene TRBJ2-1; D unclear. This CDR3 region has 14 residues. The germline gives CDR1 MGHRA, CDR2 YSYEKL. Trimming left V 3 bases short and J 0 bases short, with 6 bases between. The CDR3 reads CASSHSSSYNEQFF. The CDR3 region has the DNA TGCGCCAGCAGCCACTCTAGCTCCTACAATGAGCAGTTCTTC.

V is TRBV5-4 and J is TRBJ2-3; 11 bases match TRBD1. The CDR3 has 17 residues. Germline values: CDR1 SGHNT, CDR2 YYREEE (reference sequence). The V and J ends lost 4 bases and 2 bases, in that order; junction bases with no gene match: 9. In DNA form, the CDR3 reads TGTGCCAGCAGCCCGGGACAGGGGGACCTCTACACAGATACGCAGTATTTT. This gives the protein CASSPGQGDLYTDTQYF.

This clone was seen only a few times. V usage is TRBV5-1 and J usage is TRBJ2-3, with 8 bases lining up with TRBD1. The V segment lost 6 bases and the J segment 4 bases; nucleotides outside the gene matches: 4. The germline V gene has CDR1 SGHRS and CDR2 YFSETQ. This CDR3 is built from 13 residues. The CDR3 DNA follows: TGCGCCAGCAATCCAGGGGGCGCAGATACGCAGTATTTT. Encoded protein: CASNPGGADTQYF.

The chain recombines TRBV11-2 with TRBJ2-3; D is possibly TRBD2 (6 bases). V lost 1 base, J lost 4 bases, and 9 bases lay in between. Germline V gene data show CDR1 as SGHAT and CDR2 as FQNNGV. The CDR3 runs 14 residues. CDR3 nucleotides: TGTGCCAGCAGCTTAGTTTGGGAGGCAGATACGCAGTATTTT. Translating it yields CASSLVWEADTQYF.

The V gene is TRBV15, the J gene TRBJ2-7, with D perhaps TRBD1 (6 bases). Trimming removed 5 bases from V and 3 bases from J, with 11 bases in between. Germline V gives CDR1 LNHNV, CDR2 YYDKDF (reference sequence). The CDR3 is 13 residues long. This chain's CDR3 is CATSRDTYYEQYF. The CDR3 DNA sequence: TGTGCCACCAGCCGGGACACCTACTACGAGCAGTACTTC.

The chain links TRBV6-5 to TRBJ2-7; 9 positions match TRBD1. The V gene end was trimmed by 5 bases and the J gene end by 1 base; junction bases not matched to a gene: 3. Looked up from germline, CDR1 is MNHEY and CDR2 is SVGAGI. The CDR3 has 14 residues. The CDR3 loop reads CASSRDRASYEQYF. DNA of the CDR3: TGTGCCAGCAGTAGGGACAGGGCATCCTACGAGCAGTACTTC.

V and J are TRBV12-3 or TRBV12-4 and TRBJ2-5; possible D gene TRBD2, 6 bases. CDR3 length: 13 residues. V lost 3 bases, J lost 5 bases, and 10 bases lay in between. The CDR3 region is CASSFTGSETQYF. The CDR3 region has the DNA TGTGCCAGCAGTTTTACCGGGAGTGAGACCCAGTACTTC.